What follows is one TCR beta chain and its context. Its cognate antigen is unknown. Method: immunoSEQ multiplex PCR; TCRdb's copy keeps in-frame clones and lacks some. This table has over 90,000 clones, around 91% appearing once. No patient had autoimmune disease or received systemic immunosuppression. These data come from a study of OX40 agonist ivuxolimab in advanced cancers. The overall study: The patients' treatment was ivuxolimab, an agonistic anti-OX40 (CD134) antibody. With a range of roughly 20 to 80, age averaged 60 years, and around 83% were male. Notes on the study in general: CD8+ T cells were the subset that, on average, had more expanded clones than CD4+.

The receptor comes from an adult with an advanced solid tumor such as melanoma, head and neck, liver or kidney cancer. The source material was CD4+ or CD8+ T cells sorted from blood, sampled in a trial of the OX40 agonist ivuxolimab.

The CDR3 here is CASSFDTISYEQYF. The CDR3 DNA reads TGTGCCAGCAGCTTTGACACAATCTCCTACGAGCAGTACTTC. The V call is TRBV7-9, the J call TRBJ2-7; D is unresolved. Germline V gene lookup returns CDR1 SEHNR and CDR2 FQNEAQ (reference sequence). The CDR3 extends over 14 amino acids. V lost 3 bases, J lost 0 bases, and 9 bases lay in between.